These 8 T cell receptor beta chains share one sample of origin, sequenced in a study of T cell responses to AZD1222 COVID-19 vaccine. The protocol was immunoSEQ multiplex PCR, while the TCRdb copy is restricted to in-frame clones and leaves out a portion. In the table there are more than 110,000 clones, approximately 90% of which are singletons. Sequences were derived from peripheral blood, sampled on day 0 of AZD1222 vaccination. The origin of the receptors is an adult in good health.

The CDR3 DNA follows: TGTGCCAGCAGCTTAGCGCTGTGGGAGGAGGACTATGGCTACACCTTC. Encoded protein: CASSLALWEEDYGYTF. The chain employs TRBV7-9 and TRBJ1-2, with no clear D. Germline values: CDR1 SEHNR, CDR2 FQNEAQ (reference sequence). The CDR3 totals 16 residues. Between the trimmed V and J ends, which lost 0 bases and 3 bases, there was a span of 14 bases. Full variable domain (remainder filled in from reference TRBV7-9 and TRBJ1-2): DTGVSQNPRHKITKRGQNVTFRCDPISEHNRLYWYRQTLGQGPEFLTYFQNEAQLEKSRLLSDRFSAERPKGSFSTLEIQRTEQGDSAMYLCASSLALWEEDYGYTFGSGTRLTVV.

J is TRBJ1-3 and V is TRBV9, with D possibly TRBD1 on 5 matching bases. Trimming shortened V by 0 bases and J by 0 bases, and 13 bases separated the two germline ends. CDR3 size: 17 residues. CDR1 is SGDLS, CDR2 YYNGEE, per germline. The CDR3 coding sequence is TGTGCCAGCAGCGTAGCTACGGCAGGGTACTCTGGAAACACCATATATTTT. Its protein is CASSVATAGYSGNTIYF.

The chain combines TRBV21-1 with TRBJ1-5. TRBV21-1 corresponds to a pseudogene. CDR3 size: 14 residues. The CDR3 spells CASSTTAPHGPQHF. CDR3 DNA: TGTGCCAGCAGCACGACGGCCCCTCACGGGCCCCAGCATTTT.

This chain uses TRBV5-1 with TRBJ1-4; no clear D gene. The CDR3 contains 18 residues. Germline V gene data show CDR1 as SGHRS and CDR2 as YFSETQ. V lost 4 bases and J lost 8, with 27 bases in between. Here the CDR3 reads CASSPTRLAIRTSEKLFF. The CDR3 region has the DNA TGCGCCAGCAGCCCGACGCGGCTGGCAATCAGGACCAGCGAAAAACTGTTTTTT. The variable domain in full, with the rest retrieved from reference TRBV5-1 and TRBJ1-4, is KAGVTQTPRYLIKTRGQQVTLSCSPISGHRSVSWYQQTPGQGLQFLFEYFSETQRNKGNFPGRFSGRQFSNSRSEMNVSTLELGDSALYLCASSPTRLAIRTSEKLFFGSGTQLSVL.

The chain couples TRBV7-9 to TRBJ2-1, with 11 bases aligning to TRBD2. The CDR3 is 16 amino acids. The J segment lost 2 bases and the V segment lost 5 bases, leaving 5 bases of the junction unmatched. Germline lookup yields CDR1 SEHNR and CDR2 FQNEAQ (reference sequence). CDR3 region: CASSLIAGGPYNEQFF. CDR3 nucleotide sequence: TGTGCCAGCAGCCTCATAGCGGGAGGGCCCTACAATGAGCAGTTCTTC.

This chain uses TRBV7-2 with TRBJ2-7, with TRBD2 matching over 7 bases. From germline, CDR1 is SGHTA and CDR2 FQGNSA. The CDR3 contains 15 residues. The ends lost 1 base at V and 6 bases at J; junction bases unmatched: 9. The chain's CDR3 is CASSLVAGEKSEQYF. The CDR3 nucleotides are TGTGCCAGCAGCTTAGTTGCGGGAGAGAAGTCCGAGCAGTACTTC.

This chain links TRBV7-9 with TRBJ1-3; perhaps TRBD1 as D (6 bases). V lost 4 bases, J lost 1 base, and 11 bases lay in between. Germline V gene data show CDR1 as SEHNR and CDR2 as FQNEAQ (reference sequence). CDR3 length: 15 amino acids. CDR3 nucleotides: TGTGCCAGCAGCTCCGGGACACCGTCTGGAAACACCATATATTTT. Its protein product is CASSSGTPSGNTIYF. The variable domain in full, completed from reference TRBV7-9 and TRBJ1-3, reads DTGVSQNPRHKITKRGQNVTFRCDPISEHNRLYWYRQTLGQGPEFLTYFQNEAQLEKSRLLSDRFSAERPKGSFSTLEIQRTEQGDSAMYLCASSSGTPSGNTIYFGEGSWLTVV.

The chain is built from TRBV18 and TRBJ1-4, with TRBD1 matching over 10 bases. Germline assignment: CDR1 KGHSH and CDR2 LQKENI. The V gene end was trimmed by 3 bases and the J gene end by 6 bases; junction bases not matched to a gene: 4. CDR3 length equals 15 residues. This chain's CDR3 is CASSPGGTGDEKLFF. Written as DNA, the CDR3 is TGTGCCAGCTCACCGGGCGGGACAGGGGATGAAAAACTGTTTTTT.